The 32 T cell receptor beta chains presented below share a single source sample, sequenced in a study of blood T cell repertoires in COVID-19. TCRdb's table, derived via immunoSEQ multiplex PCR, lists solely in-frame clones and lacks some. Of about 270,000 clones listed, roughly 90% are singletons. Sequencing was carried out using peripheral blood. The receptors derive from a woman aged 25 to 39 with COVID-19, enrolled during active disease.

The chain couples TRBV29-1 to TRBJ1-1; D is possibly TRBD1 (6 bases). CDR1 and CDR2 from the germline V gene are SQVTM and ANQGSEA. Between the trimmed V and J ends, which lost 4 bases and 1 base, there was a span of 10 bases. The CDR3 is 13 amino acids. The CDR3 reads CSVAEGGNTEAFF. CDR3 DNA sequence: TGCAGCGTTGCTGAAGGGGGGAACACTGAAGCTTTCTTT.

This clone was seen just once. This rearrangement joins TRBV6-5 to TRBJ2-7; 10 bases match TRBD2. Trimming cost V 3 bases and J 4 bases; bases outside gene matches: 6. Looked up from germline, CDR1 is MNHEY and CDR2 is SVGAGI. The CDR3 length is 15 residues. CDR3 amino acids: CASSYDTSGTYEQYF. The CDR3 DNA is TGTGCCAGCAGTTATGATACTAGCGGGACATACGAGCAGTACTTC.

The CDR3 loop is CASSPPPSQAPYFF. In DNA form, the CDR3 reads TGTGCCAGCAGCCCCCCCCCGTCGCAGGCCCCTTACTTCTTC. The gene calls are TRBV21-1 and TRBJ2-1; the tabulated D call, TRBD1, remains unverified against the DNA. TRBV21-1 is an annotated pseudogene. CDR3 length equals 14 residues.

This clone was found once. The rearrangement joins TRBV19 to TRBJ1-6, with D unclear. From germline, CDR1 is LNHDA and CDR2 SQIVND (reference sequence). The CDR3 loop spans 15 amino acids. The V end lost 7 bases, the J end lost 7 bases, and 17 bases lay between the germline ends. CDR3 coding DNA: TGTGCCAGTAACTCTTCGCCCTCGGGAAATTCACCCCTCCACTTT. Its protein product is CASNSSPSGNSPLHF.

The V and J genes are TRBV7-8 and TRBJ1-2, with 9 bases that match TRBD1. Germline V gene lookup returns CDR1 SGHVS and CDR2 FQNEAQ. The CDR3 is 15 residues long. J lost 7 bases, V lost 0 bases, and 6 bases had no gene match. The CDR3 is CASSLARDRATGYTF. As DNA, the CDR3 is TGTGCCAGCAGCTTAGCGAGGGACAGGGCTACTGGCTACACCTTC.

The chain recombines TRBV2 with TRBJ2-6; D is possibly TRBD2 (6 bases). Trimming removed 4 bases at V and 2 bases at J, with 9 bases between. The germline V gene encodes CDR1 SNHLY and CDR2 FYNNEI. This CDR3 is 15 amino acids long. CDR3 in amino acids: CASSGGGAGANVLTF. The CDR3 nucleotides are TGTGCCAGCAGTGGTGGAGGGGCTGGGGCCAACGTCCTGACTTTC.

J is TRBJ2-2 and V is TRBV28; TRBD2 is a possible D gene (6 bases). V lost 7 bases, J lost 3 bases, and 21 bases lay in between. Germline CDR1 and CDR2: MDHEN and SYDVKM. The CDR3 has 17 amino acids. CDR3 amino acids: CASTLFGGTIDTGELFF. CDR3 DNA sequence: TGTGCCAGCACCCTCTTTGGGGGGACGATAGACACCGGGGAGCTGTTTTTT.

This chain connects TRBV3-1 (or the pseudogene TRBV3-2) to TRBJ2-5, with 9 positions matching TRBD2. The trim removed 6 bases at V and 5 bases at J, leaving 16 bases unmatched. Germline assignment: CDR1 LGHDT and CDR2 YNNKEL (reference sequence). This CDR3 comprises 17 residues. The CDR3 is CASRPSAGGLFWETQYF. The CDR3 bases are TGTGCCAGCAGACCGTCGGCGGGGGGGTTATTTTGGGAGACCCAGTACTTC.

The chain employs TRBV6-5 and TRBJ2-3; no clear D gene. Germline V CDR1 and CDR2: MNHEY, SVGAGI. Trimming pared 6 bases from V and 0 bases from J, leaving 13 bases between. The length of the CDR3 is 15 residues. The CDR3 DNA sequence: TGTGCCAGCAGGCTGGGCACCGCTAGCACAGATACGCAGTATTTT. Amino acids: CASRLGTASTDTQYF.

The rearrangement uses TRBV21-1 and TRBJ2-3; no check of the table's D call, TRBD1, against the DNA was made. TRBV21-1 is described as a pseudogene. This CDR3 is built from 14 residues. The CDR3 region has the DNA TGTGCCAGCGGAAGACAGCAGAGCACAGATACGCAGTATTTT. This encodes CASGRQQSTDTQYF.

Only one count was recorded for this clone. This chain links TRBV30 with TRBJ2-2, with 11 bases lining up with TRBD2. The CDR3 loop spans 19 amino acids. Germline CDR1 is GTSNPN and CDR2 is SVGIG (reference sequence). V shed 1 base, J shed 3 bases, and the junction held 13 bases outside the gene matches. Written as DNA, the CDR3 is TGTGCCTGGAGTGGACTATTGGGACTAGCGGCACTTGACACCGGGGAGCTGTTTTTT. Amino acids: CAWSGLLGLAALDTGELFF.

This sequence joins TRBV3-1 (or the pseudogene TRBV3-2) and TRBJ1-1, with D unclear. Trimming took 1 base from V and 11 from J, leaving 14 bases between them. Germline lookup yields CDR1 LGHDT and CDR2 YNNKEL (reference sequence). There are 13 residues in the CDR3. The CDR3 loop reads CASSQVSGPDAFF. The CDR3, as DNA: TGTGCCAGCAGCCAAGTTTCAGGCCCCGACGCTTTCTTT.

This chain connects TRBV7-9 to TRBJ1-1; 7 nucleotides align to TRBD1. V lost 0 bases and J lost 11; bases outside the gene matches: 3. The germline gives CDR1 SEHNR, CDR2 FQNEAQ (reference sequence). CDR3 size: 12 residues. As DNA, the CDR3 is TGTGCCAGCAGCTTAGCGACAGGGTGGGCTTTCTTT. Translation gives CASSLATGWAFF.

This clone has only one observation. The chain links TRBV30 to TRBJ2-7; no clear D. This CDR3 is 13 amino acids long. CDR1 and CDR2 (germline): GTSNPN, SVGIG (reference sequence). Between the trimmed V and J ends, which lost 5 bases and 1 base, there was a span of 12 bases. CDR3 coding DNA: TGTGCCTGGTCTCAAGACGGGTCCTACGAGCAGTACTTC. Amino acid sequence: CAWSQDGSYEQYF.

The V call is TRBV3-1 (or the pseudogene TRBV3-2), the J call TRBJ1-4; no firm D call. The germline V and J ends were trimmed by 4 bases and 8 bases, with 5 bases remaining between them. Germline CDR1 reads LGHDT; CDR2 reads YNNKEL (reference sequence). The CDR3 extends over 11 amino acids. The DNA for the CDR3 is TGTGCCAGCAGCCGAGGGGAAAAACTGTTTTTT. This translates into CASSRGEKLFF.

In this sample, this clone turned up a few times. The rearrangement uses TRBV19 and TRBJ1-6; no clear D gene. This CDR3 spans 14 amino acids. The V gene lost 8 bases and the J gene lost 5 bases, with 13 bases spanning the gap. The germline V gene encodes CDR1 LNHDA and CDR2 SQIVND (reference sequence). The CDR3 nucleotides read TGTGCCAGTTCGACCTGGGCTGATAATTCACCCCTCCACTTT. Protein sequence: CASSTWADNSPLHF.

The V call is TRBV15, the J call TRBJ1-2; no clear D gene. Trimming removed 1 base at V and 8 bases at J, with 5 bases between. CDR3 length: 11 residues. From germline, CDR1 is LNHNV and CDR2 YYDKDF (reference sequence). The DNA of the CDR3 is TGTGCCACCAGCAGAGGCGGAGGCTACACCTTC. It yields the protein CATSRGGGYTF.

This clone has only one observation. The DNA for the CDR3 is TGTGCCAGCAGCTTGGCGCCTAGCGGGGCTCATGAGCAGTTCTTC. This codes for CASSLAPSGAHEQFF. The gene calls are TRBV5-4 and TRBJ2-1, with 9 nucleotides matching TRBD2. The CDR3 extends over 15 amino acids. Germline V gene data show CDR1 as SGHNT and CDR2 as YYREEE (reference sequence). After removal of 0 bases from V and 8 bases from J, the junction contained 6 bases not matched to a gene.

The CDR3 reads CASSLSRSSGNEQFF. CDR3 in DNA: TGTGCCAGCAGCTTGTCTCGGTCCTCGGGCAATGAGCAGTTCTTC. V gene TRBV5-4 combines with J gene TRBJ2-1; D not certain. Per germline, CDR1 SGHNT and CDR2 YYREEE (reference sequence). Trimming shortened V by 1 base and J by 6 bases, and 14 bases separated the two germline ends. This CDR3 has 15 residues.

The chain joins TRBV5-4 to TRBJ2-5, with D possibly TRBD1 on 7 matching bases. Trimming stripped 1 base from V and 2 bases from J, with 18 bases between. Per the germline V gene, CDR1 is SGHNT and CDR2 is YYREEE (reference sequence). The CDR3 runs 17 residues. The CDR3 DNA reads TGTGCCAGCAGCTTGATCCGGGCGGGGACAGATCAAGAGACCCAGTACTTC. This gives the protein CASSLIRAGTDQETQYF.

The chain links TRBV21-1 to TRBJ2-6; whether TRBD2, the table's D call, matches the DNA was not checked. TRBV21-1 corresponds to a pseudogene. The CDR3 length is 19 residues. The CDR3 DNA follows: TGTGCCAGCAGCAAAGCCCTATGGACGGGAGGATCTGGGGCCAACGTCCTGACTTTC. It codes for CASSKALWTGGSGANVLTF.

This clone has just a few counts. The V gene is TRBV10-1, the J gene TRBJ1-1; 9 bases are a match to TRBD1. The germline V gene has CDR1 WNHNN and CDR2 SYGVQD (reference sequence). There are 14 residues in the CDR3. Trimming cost V 6 bases and J 4 bases; bases outside gene matches: 6. CDR3 residues: CASRGDRGTTEAFF. The CDR3 DNA is TGCGCCAGCAGGGGCGACAGGGGGACCACTGAAGCTTTCTTT.

This chain uses TRBV18 with TRBJ1-4; 7 positions agree with TRBD1. The CDR3 is made up of 17 amino acids. The germline V gene encodes CDR1 KGHSH and CDR2 LQKENI. V trimming: 7 bases; J trimming: 5 bases; junction bases outside the gene matches: 16. The CDR3 is CASFGQEVTLPNEKLFF. The CDR3 DNA follows: TGTGCCAGCTTCGGACAGGAGGTAACCCTGCCAAATGAAAAACTGTTTTTT.

This clone was observed a single time. The CDR3 DNA sequence: TGTGCCAGCAGCCGCCCGGGACAGGGGTCCTACGAGCAGTACTTC. This gives the protein CASSRPGQGSYEQYF. The chain couples TRBV7-2 to TRBJ2-7; 10 nucleotides line up with TRBD1. V lost 5 bases, J lost 1 base, and 5 bases stayed unmatched. The CDR3 contains 15 residues. Germline V gene lookup returns CDR1 SGHTA and CDR2 FQGNSA.

V is TRBV6-6 and J is TRBJ2-3; 13 bases fit TRBD2. The V segment lost 6 bases and the J segment 7 bases; nucleotides outside the gene matches: 7. The CDR3 covers 15 residues. The germline V gene has CDR1 MNHNY and CDR2 SVGAGI (reference sequence). The CDR3 protein is CASSPPGLAGYTQYF. The CDR3, as DNA: TGTGCCAGCAGCCCTCCGGGACTAGCGGGGTATACGCAGTATTTT.

The V gene is TRBV5-4, the J gene TRBJ2-7, with 11 bases lining up with TRBD2. Germline V CDR1 and CDR2: SGHNT, YYREEE (reference sequence). The CDR3 contains 14 residues. J lost 6 bases, V lost 2 bases, and 4 bases had no gene match. The CDR3 region is CASSFSGGAVEQYF. The CDR3 DNA reads TGTGCCAGCAGCTTTAGCGGGGGGGCCGTCGAGCAGTACTTC.

The V call is TRBV6-1, the J call TRBJ1-2; possible D gene TRBD1, 5 bases. Trimming took off 3 bases at V and 4 bases at J, with 9 bases between the two ends. The CDR3 is 13 residues long. The germline V gene encodes CDR1 MNHNS and CDR2 SASEGT. CDR3 nucleotide sequence: TGTGCCAGCAGTGACAGGGCTGGCTATGGCTACACCTTC. It specifies CASSDRAGYGYTF.

The CDR3: CSLRTSARENNEQFF. The DNA of the CDR3 is TGCAGCCTAAGGACTAGCGCACGAGAGAACAATGAGCAGTTCTTC. The gene calls are TRBV29-1 and TRBJ2-1; the match to TRBD2 covers 9 bases. Unmatched junction bases numbered 13, after V lost 8 bases and J lost 5 bases. Germline CDR1 reads SQVTM; CDR2 reads ANQGSEA. The CDR3 is 15 residues long.

The rearrangement uses TRBV5-4 and TRBJ2-5, with 7 bases that match TRBD1. The V segment lost 3 bases and the J segment 5 bases; nucleotides outside the gene matches: 19. The CDR3 is made up of 18 amino acids. The germline CDR1 and CDR2 sequences are SGHNT and YYREEE (reference sequence). The CDR3 DNA reads TGTGCCAGCAGCTCCTTCCTGAGATTGACCACAGGGGTGGAGACCCAGTACTTC. As protein: CASSSFLRLTTGVETQYF.

This chain connects TRBV5-1 to TRBJ2-1, with 10 nucleotides matching TRBD1. The CDR3 is 14 amino acids. Germline loops: CDR1 SGHRS, CDR2 YFSETQ. Losses at the gene ends were 3 bases for V and 6 bases for J; bases not matched to a gene: 3. DNA for the CDR3: TGCGCCAGCAGCTCCTGGACAGGGGGCAATGAGCAGTTCTTC. Protein sequence: CASSSWTGGNEQFF.

The V call is TRBV6-5, the J call TRBJ1-6; 7 nucleotides agree with TRBD1. The germline V gene has CDR1 MNHEY and CDR2 SVGAGI. The V segment lost 6 bases and the J segment 7 bases; nucleotides outside the gene matches: 3. The CDR3 is 13 amino acids. CDR3 region: CASSGTVNSPLHF. The CDR3 DNA reads as TGTGCCAGCAGCGGGACAGTAAATTCACCCCTCCACTTT.

J is TRBJ1-2 and V is TRBV28; D possibly corresponds to TRBD1 (6 bases). Per the germline V gene, CDR1 is MDHEN and CDR2 is SYDVKM. With 4 bases removed from V and 8 bases from J, the gap between germline ends came to 17 bases. The CDR3 has 14 amino acids. The CDR3 reads CASSSVGDKWGYTF. For the CDR3, the DNA is TGTGCCAGCAGTTCCGTGGGGGACAAGTGGGGCTACACCTTC.